The source of this T cell receptor (beta chain) is a study of molecular identifiers for immune sequencing clone quantification. Study information: Sequencing covered four of five parts into which replicate RNA from approximately 22,000 or 94,000 naive CD8 cells was split.

Germline values: CDR1 DFQATT, CDR2 SNEGSKA (reference sequence). CDR3 size: 17 residues. To note about this clonotype: One end of the junction varies from germline; a read error may be responsible.

Investigators produced naive CD8 libraries from roughly 20,000 to 1,000,000 sorted cells, drawing on 10%, 30% or 50% RNA. Researchers sorted naive CD8 T cells as cells that were CD8+CD4-CCR7+CD45RA+. Bulk TCR libraries were made with methods that had been previously described and with listed TCR primers. TCRdb redid the calling of the PCR reads with MiXCR, one entry per CDR3 protein. The sample includes over 550,000 distinct CDR3 sequences, about 25% seen only once; the top ten take 0.75% to 0.8%. Specimen: naive CD8+ T cells from blood, with Jurkat cell RNA spiked in. Described subset: FACS-sorted CD8+CD4-CCR7+CD45RA+ naive T cells. The rearrangement joins TRBV20-1 to TRBJ1-4; tentative D call: TRBD1 (5 bases). This TCR derives from a human donor in good health. Some libraries in this study had Jurkat cell RNA spiked in. DNA for the CDR3: TGCAGTGTTCCCTCAGGGCCCCTACGAGCAACTAATAAAAAACTGTTTTTT. This encodes CSVPSGPLRATNKKLFF.